The entry that follows covers one T cell receptor beta chain sequence. Antigen unknown. One end of the junction varies from germline; a read error may be responsible. These data belong to a study of naive and memory T cell subsets. Broader study findings: Naive repertoires, especially CD8, held a few larger clonotypes, possibly memory cells re-expressing CD45RA.

The V gene's germline CDR1 is SEHNR and CDR2 FQNEAQ (reference sequence). The CDR3 spans 13 residues. Two oligonucleotides, mixed equimolar, formed the beta constant-region primer covering TRBC1 and TRBC2. The ligated cDNA underwent four PCR rounds using SP2 and nested alpha and beta constant-region primers. TCRdb used MiXCR to reprocess the UMI-ligation and nested PCR reads, holding one entry per CDR3 protein. Among about 90,000 distinct CDR3 sequences listed, approximately 10% were seen once. Sequenced sample: naive CD4+ T cells from blood. V gene TRBV7-9 combines with J gene TRBJ2-5, with a possible D match to TRBD1 (5 bases). This receptor was taken from a human donor in good health. The CDR3 spells CASSLGAGLLGDF. The CDR3 DNA follows: TGTGCCAGCAGCTTAGGGGCAGGGCTCCTTGGAGACTTC. The complete variable domain, with remaining parts taken from reference TRBV7-9 and TRBJ2-5, reads DTGVSQNPRHKITKRGQNVTFRCDPISEHNRLYWYRQTLGQGPEFLTYFQNEAQLEKSRLLSDRFSAERPKGSFSTLEIQRTEQGDSAMYLCASSLGAGLLGDFGPGTRLLVL.